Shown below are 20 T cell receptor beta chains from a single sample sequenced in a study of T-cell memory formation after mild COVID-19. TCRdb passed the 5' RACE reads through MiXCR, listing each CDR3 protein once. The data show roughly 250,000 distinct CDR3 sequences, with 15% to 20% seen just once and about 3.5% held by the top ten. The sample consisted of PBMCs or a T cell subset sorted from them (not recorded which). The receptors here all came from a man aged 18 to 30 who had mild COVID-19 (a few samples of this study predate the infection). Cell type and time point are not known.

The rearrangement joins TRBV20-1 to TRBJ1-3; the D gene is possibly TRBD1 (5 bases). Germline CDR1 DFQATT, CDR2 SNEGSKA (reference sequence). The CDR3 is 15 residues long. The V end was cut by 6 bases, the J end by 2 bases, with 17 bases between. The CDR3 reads CSAPSAGWAGNTIYF. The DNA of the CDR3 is TGCAGTGCCCCCTCGGCAGGGTGGGCTGGAAACACCATATATTTT.

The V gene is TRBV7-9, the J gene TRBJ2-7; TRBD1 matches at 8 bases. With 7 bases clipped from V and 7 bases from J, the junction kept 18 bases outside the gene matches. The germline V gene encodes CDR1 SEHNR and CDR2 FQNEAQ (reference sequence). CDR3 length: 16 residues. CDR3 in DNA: TGTGCCAGCACCTCTAATACCGGGACAGGCGCCGGTGAGCAGTACGTC. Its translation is CASTSNTGTGAGEQYV.

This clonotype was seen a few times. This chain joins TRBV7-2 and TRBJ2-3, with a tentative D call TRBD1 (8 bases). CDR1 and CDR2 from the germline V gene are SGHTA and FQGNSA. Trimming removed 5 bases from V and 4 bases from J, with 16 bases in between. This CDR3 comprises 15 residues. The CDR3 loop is CASSQRTGRADTQYF. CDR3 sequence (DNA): TGTGCCAGCAGCCAGCGGACAGGGAGGGCAGATACGCAGTATTTT.

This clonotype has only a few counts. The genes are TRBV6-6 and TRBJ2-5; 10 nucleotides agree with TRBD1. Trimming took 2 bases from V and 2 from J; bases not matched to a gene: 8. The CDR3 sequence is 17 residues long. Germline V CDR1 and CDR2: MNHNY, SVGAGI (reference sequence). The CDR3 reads CASSYGQGVGQQETQYF. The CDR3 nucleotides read TGTGCCAGCAGTTACGGACAGGGGGTTGGCCAACAAGAGACCCAGTACTTC.

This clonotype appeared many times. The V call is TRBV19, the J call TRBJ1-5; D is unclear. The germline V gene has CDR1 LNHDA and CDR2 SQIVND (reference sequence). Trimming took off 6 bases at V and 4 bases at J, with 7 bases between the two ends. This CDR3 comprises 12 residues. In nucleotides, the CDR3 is TGTGCCAGTAGCCTAAATAATCAGCCCCAGCATTTT. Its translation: CASSLNNQPQHF.

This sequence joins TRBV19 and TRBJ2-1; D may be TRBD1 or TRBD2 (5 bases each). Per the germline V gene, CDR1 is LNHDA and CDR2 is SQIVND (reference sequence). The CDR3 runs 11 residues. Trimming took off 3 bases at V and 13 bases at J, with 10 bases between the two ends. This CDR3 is CASSIGAGQFF. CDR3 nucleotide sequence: TGTGCCAGTAGTATCGGGGCCGGTCAGTTCTTC.

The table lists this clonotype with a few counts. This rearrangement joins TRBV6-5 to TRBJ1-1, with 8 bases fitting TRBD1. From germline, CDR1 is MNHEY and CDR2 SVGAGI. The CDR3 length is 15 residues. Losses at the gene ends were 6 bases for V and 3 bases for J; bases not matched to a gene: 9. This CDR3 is CASSWRTGGHTEAFF. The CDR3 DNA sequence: TGTGCCAGCAGCTGGCGAACAGGGGGGCACACTGAAGCTTTCTTT.

The DNA of the CDR3 is TGTGCCAGCTCCTCCCGGGGGGGAAAGACCCAGTACTTC. Amino acids: CASSSRGGKTQYF. The rearrangement links TRBV7-8 to TRBJ2-5; the match to TRBD2 covers 8 bases. Germline CDR1 and CDR2: SGHVS and FQNEAQ. CDR3 size: 13 residues. V was pared by 8 bases and J by 6 bases, with 8 bases of the junction left unmatched.

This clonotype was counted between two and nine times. This chain's CDR3 is CASSFPGGSPLHF. In DNA, the CDR3 is TGTGCCAGCAGTTTCCCAGGGGGATCACCCCTCCACTTT. The chain links TRBV12-3 or TRBV12-4 to TRBJ1-6, with 7 bases matching TRBD1. There are 13 residues in the CDR3. V was clipped by 3 bases and J by 10 bases; unmatched bases: 3.

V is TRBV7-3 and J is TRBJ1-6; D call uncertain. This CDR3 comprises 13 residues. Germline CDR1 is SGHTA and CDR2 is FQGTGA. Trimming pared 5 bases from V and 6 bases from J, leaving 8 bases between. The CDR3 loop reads CASSLNTNSPLHF. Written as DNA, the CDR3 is TGTGCCAGCAGCCTCAATACTAATTCACCCCTCCACTTT.

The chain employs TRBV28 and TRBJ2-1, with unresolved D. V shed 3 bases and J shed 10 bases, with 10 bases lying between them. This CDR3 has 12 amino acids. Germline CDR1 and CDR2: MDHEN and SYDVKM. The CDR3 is CASSLVWSEQFF. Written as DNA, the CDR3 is TGTGCCAGCAGTTTGGTATGGTCAGAGCAGTTCTTC.

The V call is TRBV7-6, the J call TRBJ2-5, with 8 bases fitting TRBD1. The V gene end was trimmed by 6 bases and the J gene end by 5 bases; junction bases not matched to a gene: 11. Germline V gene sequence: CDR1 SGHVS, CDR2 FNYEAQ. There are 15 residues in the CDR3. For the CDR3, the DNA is TGTGCCAGCAGTTTCAATCAGGGGGCCGGGGAGACCCAGTACTTC. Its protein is CASSFNQGAGETQYF.

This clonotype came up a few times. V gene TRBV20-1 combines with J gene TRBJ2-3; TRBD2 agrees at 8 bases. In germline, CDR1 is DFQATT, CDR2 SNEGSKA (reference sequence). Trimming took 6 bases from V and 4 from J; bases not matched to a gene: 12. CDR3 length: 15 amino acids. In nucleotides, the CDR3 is TGCAGTGCCCCCCCCGGGGGGGGGGCCGCAGATACGCAGTATTTT. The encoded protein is CSAPPGGGAADTQYF.

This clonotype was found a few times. This CDR3 is CASSLGQGKNEKLFF. The CDR3 DNA reads TGCGCCAGCAGCTTGGGACAGGGAAAGAATGAAAAACTGTTTTTT. The J gene is TRBJ1-4, the V gene TRBV5-1; TRBD1 agrees at 7 bases. Germline CDR1 is SGHRS and CDR2 is YFSETQ. Losses at the gene ends were 0 bases for V and 5 bases for J; bases not matched to a gene: 4. This CDR3 has 15 residues.

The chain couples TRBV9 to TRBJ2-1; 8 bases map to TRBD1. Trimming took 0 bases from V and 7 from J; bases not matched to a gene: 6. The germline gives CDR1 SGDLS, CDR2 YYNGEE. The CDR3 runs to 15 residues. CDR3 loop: CASSVAPTGVNEQFF. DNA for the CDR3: TGTGCCAGCAGCGTAGCCCCGACAGGGGTTAATGAGCAGTTCTTC. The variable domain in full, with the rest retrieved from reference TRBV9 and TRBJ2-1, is DSGVTQTPKHLITATGQRVTLRCSPRSGDLSVYWYQQSLDQGLQFLIQYYNGEERAKGNILERFSAQQFPDLHSELNLSSLELGDSALYFCASSVAPTGVNEQFFGPGTRLTVL.

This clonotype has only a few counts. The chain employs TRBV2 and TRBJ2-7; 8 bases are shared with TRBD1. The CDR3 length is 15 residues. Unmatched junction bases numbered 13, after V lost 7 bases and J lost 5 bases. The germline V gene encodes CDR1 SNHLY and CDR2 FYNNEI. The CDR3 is CASTASTGAVDEQYF. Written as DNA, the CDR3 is TGTGCCAGCACCGCATCGACAGGGGCTGTTGACGAGCAGTACTTC.

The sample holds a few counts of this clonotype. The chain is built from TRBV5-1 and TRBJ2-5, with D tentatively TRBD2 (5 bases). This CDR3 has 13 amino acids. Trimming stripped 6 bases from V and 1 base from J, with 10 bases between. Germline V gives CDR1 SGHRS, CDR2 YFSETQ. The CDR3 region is CASMEVVQETQYF. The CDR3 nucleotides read TGCGCCAGCATGGAGGTGGTCCAAGAGACCCAGTACTTC.

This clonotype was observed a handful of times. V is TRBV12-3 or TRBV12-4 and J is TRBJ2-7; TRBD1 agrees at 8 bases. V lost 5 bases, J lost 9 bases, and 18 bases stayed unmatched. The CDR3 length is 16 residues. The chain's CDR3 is CASSLQMDRDLGRQYF. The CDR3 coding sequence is TGTGCCAGCAGTCTTCAAATGGACAGGGACCTTGGGCGGCAGTACTTC.

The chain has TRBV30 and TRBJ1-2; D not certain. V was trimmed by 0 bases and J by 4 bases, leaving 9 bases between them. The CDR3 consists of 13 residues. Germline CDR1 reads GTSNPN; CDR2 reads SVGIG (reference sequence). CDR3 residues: CAWSVSGRYGYTF. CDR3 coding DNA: TGTGCCTGGAGTGTTAGCGGGCGCTATGGCTACACCTTC.

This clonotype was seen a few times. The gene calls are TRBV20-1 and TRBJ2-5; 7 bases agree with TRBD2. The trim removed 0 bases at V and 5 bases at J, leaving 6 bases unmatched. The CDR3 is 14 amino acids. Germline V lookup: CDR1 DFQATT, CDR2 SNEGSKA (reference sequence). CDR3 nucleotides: TGCAGTGCTAGAGACGGACTAGTGGGTGAGACCCAGTACTTC. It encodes CSARDGLVGETQYF.